One T cell receptor (beta chain) is described in this entry. This CDR3 comprises 15 residues. CDR1 and CDR2 (germline): SGHTA, FQGTGA. Trimming took 0 bases from V and 0 from J, leaving 6 bases between them. As processed by the authors: Counts of nucleated cells, estimated from reference gene primer amplification, were obtained. Using immunoSEQ multiplex PCR, the repertoire was profiled, and TCRdb retains in-frame clones only, with some absent. The V and J calls and the clone size are those of that table, but D and trimming were determined from the DNA. Among 130,000 to 150,000 clones listed, 80% were seen once. This record comes from a study of blood T cell repertoires in COVID-19. Study details: Sites in the United States, Italy and Spain provided acute and convalescent COVID-19 samples. Nucleic acid was either cDNA or gDNA, and it came from T cells, B-cell-depleted T cells, or PBMCs.

This receptor was obtained from a man in his 70s who had recovered from COVID-19. The chain has TRBV7-3 and TRBJ1-3; D uncertain. Sequencing was performed on peripheral blood. The DNA of the CDR3 is TGTGCCAGCAGCTTAACCGGTTACTCTGGAAACACCATATATTTT. This gives the protein CASSLTGYSGNTIYF.